A single sample gave rise to the 19 T cell receptor beta chains below, sequenced in a study of metastatic and nonmetastatic thyroid tumors. None of the patients had undergone any treatment ahead of thyroid surgery. TCRdb reassembled clones from the PCR reads with MiXCR. The data show over 25,000 clones, about 17% seen once. Material: blood. The receptors stem from a female donor with papillary thyroid cancer or a benign thyroid nodule (not recorded which). Some clones in this sample may be carry-over from other donors' samples.

This clone appeared many times. V is TRBV4-1 and J is TRBJ2-7, with D unresolved. This CDR3 region has 15 residues. CDR1 and CDR2 (germline): MGHRA, YSYEKL. Trimming stripped 2 bases from V and 3 bases from J, with 14 bases between. The CDR3 protein is CASSQSRSRSYEQYF. The CDR3 DNA follows: TGCGCCAGCAGCCAATCTCGGTCCAGAAGCTACGAGCAGTACTTC.

In its sample, this clone was seen many times. The chain links TRBV30 to TRBJ2-5, with D uncertain. CDR3 size: 13 residues. Germline-derived CDR1 and CDR2 are GTSNPN and SVGIG (reference sequence). The V and J ends lost 0 bases and 4 bases respectively, with 9 bases between them. The CDR3, as DNA: TGTGCCTGGAGTGTACCAGGCGGAGAGACCCAGTACTTC. Translating gives CAWSVPGGETQYF.

This clone was observed many times. The chain uses TRBV3-1 and TRBJ2-3; tentative D call: TRBD2 (6 bases). The CDR3 has 13 amino acids. V lost 4 bases and J lost 4, with 9 bases in between. Germline V gives CDR1 LGHDT, CDR2 YNNKEL (reference sequence). As DNA, the CDR3 is TGTGCCAGCAGCCGCGGGACGGCAGATACGCAGTATTTT. Residues: CASSRGTADTQYF.

This clone was counted many times. The V and J genes are TRBV7-9 and TRBJ2-2, with 8 positions matching TRBD2. CDR1 SEHNR and CDR2 FQNEAQ come from the germline V gene (reference sequence). This CDR3 is built from 15 residues. The V gene end was trimmed by 5 bases and the J gene end by 0 bases; junction bases not matched to a gene: 2. The CDR3 protein is CASSQRGTNTGELFF. CDR3 in DNA: TGTGCCAGCAGCCAGCGGGGGACGAACACCGGGGAGCTGTTTTTT. The full variable domain, rest sourced from reference TRBV7-9 and TRBJ2-2, is DTGVSQNPRHKITKRGQNVTFRCDPISEHNRLYWYRQTLGQGPEFLTYFQNEAQLEKSRLLSDRFSAERPKGSFSTLEIQRTEQGDSAMYLCASSQRGTNTGELFFGEGSRLTVL.

This clone has just a few counts. The rearrangement links TRBV6-2 or TRBV6-3 to TRBJ2-7, with D hard to call. The CDR3 loop spans 13 amino acids. Trimming shortened V by 2 bases and J by 0 bases, and 5 bases separated the two germline ends. The germline V gene encodes CDR1 MNHEY and CDR2 SVGEGT. The CDR3 loop is CASSYRSSYEQYF. The DNA for the CDR3 is TGTGCCAGCAGTTACAGAAGCTCCTACGAGCAGTACTTC.

In regard to this clone: Relative to the germline gene, one junction end is altered; a read error may explain this. The rearrangement links TRBV15 to TRBJ2-1, with D perhaps matching TRBD2 (7 bases). This CDR3 is built from 18 residues. The V gene's germline CDR1 is LNHNV and CDR2 YYDKDF (reference sequence). DNA of the CDR3: TGTGCCAGCAGCATCCCCCGTCCTATCGGGGGGCCGGGAGATGAGCAGTTCTTC. Protein sequence: CASSIPRPIGGPGDEQFF.

This clone appeared once. The junction shows a germline mismatch at one end, possibly a read error. The V call is TRBV30, the J call TRBJ2-6; 9 bases align to TRBD1. CDR3 size: 17 residues. CDR1 and CDR2 (germline): GTSNPN, SVGIG (reference sequence). CDR3 nucleotide sequence: TGTGCCGGGAGAGGACAGGGGTTAAGGTCTGGGGCCAACGTCCTGACTTTC. As protein: CAGRGQGLRSGANVLTF. Looking up the rest from reference TRBV30 and TRBJ2-6 gives the full variable domain: SQTIHQWPATLVQPVGSPLSLECTVEGTSNPNLYWYRQAAGRGLQLLFYSVGIGQISSEVPQNLSASRPQDRQFILSSKKLLLSDSGFYLCAGRGQGLRSGANVLTFGAGSRLTVL.

This clone was counted a few times. This may come from a read error, since a much larger clone is one base off. The chain combines TRBV15 with TRBJ2-5; D perhaps matches TRBD1 (5 bases). In germline, CDR1 is LNHNV, CDR2 YYDKDF (reference sequence). There are 13 residues in the CDR3. V was pared by 0 bases and J by 8 bases, with 10 bases between. CDR3 protein: CATSRDLRDTQYF. The CDR3 coding sequence is TGTGCCACCAGCAGAGATCTCAGGGATACCCAGTACTTC.

This clone was detected ten times or more. The chain recombines TRBV7-6 with TRBJ2-7; 7 bases are a match to TRBD2. This CDR3 comprises 13 residues. From germline, CDR1 is SGHVS and CDR2 FNYEAQ. J lost 5 bases, V lost 3 bases, and 4 bases had no gene match. CDR3 sequence reads: CASSLGGFNEQYF. Here the CDR3 DNA reads TGTGCCAGCAGCTTGGGGGGGTTCAACGAGCAGTACTTC.

Many counts were recorded for this clone. The gene calls are TRBV10-2 and TRBJ1-5, with 7 bases that match TRBD1. CDR3 length equals 14 residues. Losses at the gene ends were 2 bases for V and 7 bases for J; bases not matched to a gene: 5. Germline loops: CDR1 WSHSY, CDR2 SAAADI. DNA of the CDR3: TGCGCCAGCAGTGAGAGACAGGGTATGCAGCCCCAGCATTTT. Translating it yields CASSERQGMQPQHF.

The J gene is TRBJ1-1, the V gene TRBV12-3 or TRBV12-4; 7 bases map to TRBD1. CDR3 length: 19 residues. With V trimmed by 3 bases and J by 3 bases, 19 bases remained unmatched. CDR3 loop: CASSFGPKGGVDGDTEAFF. CDR3 DNA sequence: TGTGCCAGCAGTTTCGGCCCGAAAGGGGGCGTCGACGGGGACACTGAAGCTTTCTTT.

This clone has only a few counts. The chain carries TRBV2 and TRBJ2-7; no definite D call. Between the trimmed V and J ends, which lost 11 bases and 4 bases, there was a span of 18 bases. Looked up from germline, CDR1 is SNHLY and CDR2 is FYNNEI. The CDR3 spans 13 residues. The chain's CDR3 is CASHTVRFYEQYF. Here the CDR3 DNA reads TGTGCCTCCCATACAGTACGTTTTTACGAGCAGTACTTC.

This clone was seen at least ten times. The CDR3 sequence is CASSTGLAGETQYF. CDR3 DNA sequence: TGTGCCAGCAGCACGGGACTAGCGGGGGAGACCCAGTACTTC. The V call is TRBV11-1, the J call TRBJ2-5; 13 bases are shared with TRBD2. Germline CDR1 reads SGHAT; CDR2 reads FQDESV (reference sequence). Unmatched junction bases numbered 2, after V lost 5 bases and J lost 5 bases. The CDR3 extends over 14 amino acids.

In its sample, this clone ranks as medium-sized (0.01 to 0.1%). CDR3: CASSKGGTGNNEQFF. DNA for the CDR3: TGTGCCAGCAGCAAAGGGGGGACAGGGAATAATGAGCAGTTCTTC. This sequence joins TRBV6-1 and TRBJ2-1; 9 positions agree with TRBD1. Germline lookup yields CDR1 MNHNS and CDR2 SASEGT. This CDR3 has 15 amino acids. Germline trimming cut 6 bases from V and 7 bases from J; bases unmatched to any gene: 10.

By proportion, this clone is medium-sized. The chain uses TRBV6-6 and TRBJ2-7; D uncertain. V dropped 0 bases and J dropped 0 bases, with 9 bases sitting between them. The CDR3 is 15 residues long. Germline assignment: CDR1 MNHNY and CDR2 SVGAGI (reference sequence). The CDR3 sequence is CASSYSGRNSYEQYF. The CDR3 bases are TGTGCCAGCAGTTACTCTGGCAGGAACTCCTACGAGCAGTACTTC.

In this sample, this clone turned up many times. As DNA, the CDR3 is TGTGCCAGCAGCTTAATCCTTTGGGGGGCCCAGACCTACGAGCAGTACTTC. It codes for CASSLILWGAQTYEQYF. The chain links TRBV7-4 to TRBJ2-7; D may be TRBD1 or TRBD2 (6 bases each). This CDR3 is 17 amino acids long. V gave up 2 bases and J gave up 2 bases, with 19 bases separating them. Germline CDR1 reads SGHVT; CDR2 reads SQSDAQ.

This clone was recorded once. A much bigger clone sits one base away, suggesting this may be a read error. This chain uses TRBV5-4 with TRBJ2-5, with TRBD2 matching 9 bases. Unmatched junction bases numbered 10, after V lost 4 bases and J lost 3 bases. Germline lookup yields CDR1 SGHNT and CDR2 YYREEE (reference sequence). This CDR3 is built from 16 residues. The CDR3 sequence is CASSPGTSWGEETQYF. The DNA of the CDR3 is TGTGCCAGCAGCCCCGGGACTAGCTGGGGTGAAGAGACCCAGTACTTC.

This clone has a count of ten or more. V gene TRBV10-3 combines with J gene TRBJ1-5; the match to TRBD1 covers 11 bases. V shed 6 bases, J shed 0 bases, and the junction held 7 bases outside the gene matches. Germline values: CDR1 ENHRY, CDR2 SYGVKD. CDR3 length equals 17 residues. CDR3 in DNA: TGTGCCATCAGCCCGGGACAGGGGGAATATAGCAATCAGCCCCAGCATTTT. Translated: CAISPGQGEYSNQPQHF.

This chain connects TRBV27 to TRBJ1-1; possible D gene TRBD1, 5 bases. Trimming took 3 bases from V and 5 from J, leaving 10 bases between them. From germline, CDR1 is MNHEY and CDR2 SMNVEV (reference sequence). The CDR3 consists of 13 residues. CDR3 residues: CASSFWSGTEAFF. CDR3 DNA: TGTGCCAGCAGTTTCTGGTCAGGGACTGAAGCTTTCTTT.